The rows below give T cell receptor beta chains drawn from one sample of a study of blood T cell repertoires in COVID-19. Using immunoSEQ multiplex PCR, the repertoire was profiled, and TCRdb retains in-frame clones only, with some absent. The sample holds tens of thousands of clones, approximately 84% seen once. The sequencing input was peripheral blood. Source of these receptors: a human donor in a cohort sampled during active COVID-19. Each CDR3 is given with its conserved first and last residue. Fields, in order: V gene, clone size, D gene, J gene, CDR3 protein, CDR3 DNA. A D gene is named only where the DNA matches it firmly. A clone size is listed for some rows: how often the clone was seen (once, few, many), or a class if it is expanded.

TRBV9	-	-	TRBJ2-5	CASSVELRAGRETQYF	TGTGCCAGCAGCGTAGAATTAAGGGCGGGGCGGGAGACCCAGTACTTC
TRBV9	-	-	TRBJ1-2	CASSVTGANYGYTF	TGTGCCAGCAGCGTAACGGGGGCTAACTATGGCTACACCTTC
TRBV19	-	-	TRBJ2-5	CASRGHSQETQYF	TGTGCCAGTAGGGGACACAGCCAAGAGACCCAGTACTTC
TRBV6-5	many	-	TRBJ2-7	CASSRNLQGYEQYF	TGTGCCAGCAGTAGAAATCTGCAGGGCTACGAGCAGTACTTC
TRBV28	few	TRBD1	TRBJ1-6	CASSSSTGGEYWYSPLHF	TGTGCCAGCAGTTCCTCGACAGGGGGGGAATATTGGTATTCACCCCTCCACTTT
TRBV19	-	TRBD1	TRBJ1-2	CASSIDGTGRDYGYTF	TGTGCCAGTAGTATAGACGGGACAGGGAGGGACTATGGCTACACCTTC
TRBV7-9	-	-	TRBJ2-3	CASSLALRSSTDTQYF	TGTGCCAGCAGCTTAGCTTTGCGGTCAAGCACAGATACGCAGTATTTT
TRBV19	-	-	TRBJ1-1	CASRRPNTEAFF	TGTGCCAGTAGGCGGCCGAACACTGAAGCTTTCTTT
TRBV19	-	-	TRBJ2-1	CASSIEGGRKLF	TGTGCCAGTAGTATAGAGGGGGGGCGGAAGCTCTTC
TRBV3-1/TRBV3-2	few	-	TRBJ1-2	CASSQDPRTNYGYTF	TGTGCCAGCAGCCAAGATCCGAGAACTAACTATGGCTACACCTTC
TRBV5-6	-	-	TRBJ1-2	CASSAAGLGLYGYTF	TGTGCCAGCAGCGCGGCCGGGTTAGGCCTCTATGGCTACACCTTC
TRBV6-5	-	-	TRBJ2-7	CASNPDSYEQYF	TGTGCCAGCAACCCAGACTCCTACGAGCAGTACTTC
TRBV5-5	-	TRBD1	TRBJ2-5	CASSLAPTGSGTETQYF	TGTGCCAGCAGCTTGGCCCCGACAGGGAGTGGGACAGAGACCCAGTACTTC
TRBV5-1	-	-	TRBJ1-3	CASSWGPVGSGNTIYF	TGCGCCAGCAGCTGGGGCCCTGTGGGCTCTGGAAACACCATATATTTT
TRBV20-1	many	-	TRBJ1-5	CSASIEANNQPQHF	TGCAGTGCTAGTATCGAGGCGAACAATCAGCCCCAGCATTTT
TRBV2	-	-	TRBJ2-5	CASSLTVETQYF	TGTGCCAGCAGTCTGACAGTTGAGACCCAGTACTTC
TRBV29-1	-	-	TRBJ1-1	CSVALHGGRSTEAFF	TGCAGCGTTGCACTCCACGGGGGGCGCAGCACTGAAGCTTTCTTT
TRBV7-9	-	-	TRBJ1-6	CASSLQVQNSPLHF	TGTGCCAGCAGCTTACAAGTTCAGAATTCACCCCTCCACTTT
TRBV9	-	TRBD1	TRBJ2-7	CASSVDETGINEQYF	TGTGCCAGCAGCGTAGATGAGACAGGGATAAACGAGCAGTACTTC
TRBV10-3	-	TRBD1	TRBJ1-4	CAIKGQGPSLFF	TGTGCCATCAAGGGACAGGGGCCAAGTCTTTTTTTT
TRBV19	-	TRBD1	TRBJ1-6	CASSRGGSAYNSPLHF	TGTGCCAGTAGCCGAGGGGGCAGCGCTTATAATTCACCCCTCCACTTT
TRBV19	-	-	TRBJ2-2	CASSRTKNTGELFF	TGTGCCAGTAGTAGGACTAAGAACACCGGGGAGCTGTTTTTT
TRBV11-2	-	TRBD1	TRBJ2-6	CASIITGTGFSGANVLTF	TGTGCCAGCATCATAACCGGGACAGGGTTCTCTGGGGCCAACGTCCTGACTTTC
TRBV19	few	TRBD1	TRBJ2-7	CASTTKPGQGSPSSYEQYF	TGTGCCAGTACTACGAAACCGGGACAGGGGTCCCCGAGCTCCTACGAGCAGTACTTC
TRBV7-2	-	TRBD2	TRBJ2-7	CASSLLGLAGGPYEQYF	TGTGCCAGCAGCTTATTAGGGCTAGCGGGGGGGCCCTACGAGCAGTACTTC
TRBV18	-	TRBD1	TRBJ2-7	CASSRGQGAVEQYF	TGTGCCAGCTCCCGGGGACAGGGGGCCGTAGAGCAGTACTTC
TRBV10-3	once	-	TRBJ1-1	CAISRGAAEAFF	TGTGCCATCAGTCGGGGGGCCGCTGAAGCTTTCTTT
TRBV9	-	-	TRBJ2-2	CASSAQQGVNTGELFF	TGTGCCAGCAGCGCCCAACAGGGTGTGAACACCGGGGAGCTGTTTTTT
TRBV5-4	-	-	TRBJ2-2	CASRSQGNGIGELFF	TGTGCCAGCAGATCCCAGGGGAATGGGATCGGGGAGCTGTTTTTT
TRBV28	-	TRBD1	TRBJ1-1	CASIPAGTGYLAFF	TGTGCCAGCATCCCCGCCGGGACAGGGTATTTAGCTTTCTTT
TRBV29-1	many	TRBD2	TRBJ2-7	CSVSRGAYYEQYF	TGCAGCGTATCGCGGGGGGCCTACTACGAGCAGTACTTC
TRBV6-6	-	-	TRBJ1-1	CASSYVAGNTEAFF	TGTGCCAGCAGTTATGTGGCGGGGAACACTGAAGCTTTCTTT
TRBV5-1	-	-	TRBJ2-2	CASSLGAQDTGELFF	TGCGCCAGCAGCTTGGGCGCTCAGGACACCGGGGAGCTGTTTTTT
TRBV25-1	-	-	TRBJ1-6	CASRAKYNSPLHF	TGTGCCAGCAGAGCCAAGTATAATTCACCCCTCCACTTT
TRBV18	-	TRBD2	TRBJ2-3	CASSPPRAGGGATGTDTQYF	TGTGCCAGCTCACCCCCAAGGGCGGGGGGGGGAGCCACCGGCACAGATACGCAGTATTTT
TRBV6-2/TRBV6-3	-	-	TRBJ1-1	CASSYGDTEAFF	TGTGCCAGCAGTTACGGAGACACTGAAGCTTTCTTT
TRBV7-9	-	-	TRBJ2-2	CASSPANSGELFF	TGTGCCAGCTCTCCCGCTAACTCCGGGGAGCTGTTTTTT
TRBV7-2	few	-	TRBJ2-7	CASSWGQTREQYF	TGTGCCAGCAGCTGGGGGCAAACTAGGGAGCAGTACTTC
TRBV11-3	-	-	TRBJ2-7	CASSLEGDRRNEQYF	TGTGCCAGCAGCTTAGAAGGCGACAGGCGCAACGAGCAGTACTTC